The 30 T cell receptor beta chains in this list originate from one sample, sequenced in a study of cytomegalovirus exposure and HLA in healthy donors. Primers: 60 Vbeta forward and 13 Jbeta reverse. TCRdb's copy holds only in-frame clones and misses some; the assay was immunoSEQ multiplex PCR. The listing records more than 50,000 clones. Specimen: PBMCs. All receptors come from a man in his late teens or twenties in good health and CMV-seropositive.

This chain links TRBV30 with TRBJ1-2; 9 bases match TRBD1. Trimming took 1 base from V and 8 from J; bases not matched to a gene: 5. This CDR3 is built from 13 residues. The V gene's germline CDR1 is GTSNPN and CDR2 SVGIG (reference sequence). The CDR3 DNA reads as TGTGCCTGGAGTGCCGGGACAGGGATAGGCTACACCTTC. It encodes CAWSAGTGIGYTF.

The chain employs TRBV30 and TRBJ1-4; 8 bases are shared with TRBD1. This CDR3 is built from 16 residues. Germline loops: CDR1 GTSNPN, CDR2 SVGIG (reference sequence). After removal of 2 bases from V and 5 bases from J, the junction contained 10 bases not matched to a gene. The CDR3 region is CAWSPHERQGNEKLFF. CDR3 DNA sequence: TGTGCCTGGAGTCCTCACGAAAGACAGGGGAATGAAAAACTGTTTTTT.

Notes on this clone: At one end, the junction sequence differs from germline, possibly due to a read error. The chain employs TRBV13 and TRBJ2-2; D is unresolved. The CDR3 spans 14 residues. Germline CDR1 reads PRHDT; CDR2 reads FYEKMQ (reference sequence). The chain's CDR3 is CVSSLIGNTGELFF. DNA for the CDR3: TGTGTCAGCAGCTTGATCGGGAACACCGGGGAGCTGTTTTTT.

V usage is TRBV19 and J usage is TRBJ1-1, with D tentatively TRBD1 (5 bases). V was pared by 2 bases and J by 1 base, with 11 bases between. The germline CDR1 and CDR2 sequences are LNHDA and SQIVND (reference sequence). This CDR3 has 15 residues. The CDR3 sequence is CASSIIQGRNTEAFF. The CDR3 region has the DNA TGTGCCAGTAGTATAATTCAGGGTAGGAACACTGAAGCTTTCTTT.

The chain has TRBV11-2 and TRBJ2-1; D perhaps matches TRBD1 (6 bases). Germline values: CDR1 SGHAT, CDR2 FQNNGV. V lost 1 base and J lost 1, with 20 bases in between. There are 19 residues in the CDR3. The CDR3: CASSLGVVTGIDSYNEQFF. CDR3 nucleotide sequence: TGTGCCAGCAGCTTAGGGGTGGTTACAGGGATCGATTCCTACAATGAGCAGTTCTTC.

This chain connects TRBV25-1 to TRBJ2-5; TRBD1 matches at 10 bases. The length of the CDR3 is 17 residues. The V gene's germline CDR1 is MGHDK and CDR2 SYGVNS. With V trimmed by 5 bases and J by 5 bases, 14 bases remained unmatched. The CDR3, as DNA: TGTGCCAGCAGTCCCCACCCGGACAGGGGGGTTTCCGAGACCCAGTACTTC. Encoded protein: CASSPHPDRGVSETQYF.

The rearrangement links TRBV25-1 to TRBJ1-2, with D possibly TRBD1 on 6 matching bases. Between the trimmed V and J ends, which lost 5 bases and 6 bases, there was a span of 13 bases. Germline lookup yields CDR1 MGHDK and CDR2 SYGVNS. The CDR3 is 13 amino acids. CDR3 coding DNA: TGTGCCAGCAGTAGGGGGGGGGAGGATGGCTACACCTTC. Its translation: CASSRGGEDGYTF.

J is TRBJ2-3 and V is TRBV6-1, with 8 bases lining up with TRBD2. The V and J ends lost 4 bases and 5 bases, in that order; junction bases with no gene match: 8. CDR1 is MNHNS, CDR2 SASEGT, per germline. The CDR3 spans 15 residues. In nucleotides, the CDR3 is TGTGCCAGCAGTGCATGGACTAGCTCTCGAGATACGCAGTATTTT. It is translated as CASSAWTSSRDTQYF.

The chain uses TRBV29-1 and TRBJ2-1, with 9 bases aligning to TRBD2. The germline CDR1 and CDR2 sequences are SQVTM and ANQGSEA. V shed 5 bases and J 7 bases; nucleotides not matched to a gene: 9. The CDR3 loop spans 14 amino acids. This chain's CDR3 is CSVQGGSGRNEQFF. In nucleotides, the CDR3 is TGCAGCGTTCAGGGGGGTAGCGGGAGAAATGAGCAGTTCTTC.

The V and J genes are TRBV7-3 and TRBJ2-1, with D tentatively TRBD2 (6 bases). This CDR3 has 15 amino acids. The germline V gene encodes CDR1 SGHTA and CDR2 FQGTGA. Trimming left V 2 bases short and J 7 bases short, with 15 bases between. CDR3 in amino acids: CASSLWGEVSNEQFF. For the CDR3, the DNA is TGTGCCAGCAGCTTATGGGGGGAGGTTTCGAATGAGCAGTTCTTC.

The chain combines TRBV7-9 with TRBJ1-2; 10 bases align to TRBD1. The V gene's germline CDR1 is SEHNR and CDR2 FQNEAQ (reference sequence). V lost 3 bases, J lost 5 bases, and 12 bases stayed unmatched. This CDR3 spans 17 amino acids. CDR3 DNA sequence: TGTGCCAGCAGCTTGAACCGGGACAGGGGATTTTGGTATGGCTACACCTTC. It yields the protein CASSLNRDRGFWYGYTF.

The chain has TRBV5-1 and TRBJ2-2; D call uncertain. Trimming removed 0 bases at V and 0 bases at J, with 6 bases between. Germline CDR1 and CDR2: SGHRS and YFSETQ. CDR3 size: 15 residues. This CDR3 reads CASSLGGANTGELFF. The CDR3 bases are TGCGCCAGCAGCTTGGGCGGCGCGAACACCGGGGAGCTGTTTTTT.

The chain recombines TRBV5-4 with TRBJ1-2; unclear D gene. V was shortened by 4 bases and J by 5 bases, with 15 bases between the two germline ends. Germline values: CDR1 SGHNT, CDR2 YYREEE (reference sequence). There are 14 residues in the CDR3. CDR3 loop: CASSLGAGVYGYTF. The CDR3 DNA reads as TGTGCCAGCAGCCTGGGCGCCGGGGTGTATGGCTACACCTTC.

The V call is TRBV7-2, the J call TRBJ2-1, with 7 bases identical to TRBD2. Germline CDR1 SGHTA, CDR2 FQGNSA. The CDR3 has 13 residues. Trimming at V came to 3 bases and at J to 7 bases, leaving 3 bases not matched to a gene. In DNA, the CDR3 is TGTGCCAGCAGCTTCGGGCGGGAGAATGAGCAGTTCTTC. Translated, it gives CASSFGRENEQFF.

The V and J genes are TRBV6-1 and TRBJ2-7, with 8 bases identical to TRBD1. This CDR3 comprises 16 residues. The junction had 9 bases not matched to a gene; V was cut back by 0 bases and J by 5 bases. From germline, CDR1 is MNHNS and CDR2 SASEGT. CDR3 DNA: TGTGCCAGCAGTGAAGCACCTGGACAGGGCAATGACGAGCAGTACTTC. This sequence encodes CASSEAPGQGNDEQYF.

This chain connects TRBV5-1 to TRBJ2-7; possible D gene TRBD1, 6 bases. Looked up from germline, CDR1 is SGHRS and CDR2 is YFSETQ. The CDR3 contains 14 residues. Trimming pared 4 bases from V and 1 base from J, leaving 12 bases between. In DNA, the CDR3 is TGCGCCAGCAGCCCACAGGGAGTATCCTACGAGCAGTACTTC. Its translation: CASSPQGVSYEQYF.

This rearrangement joins TRBV5-1 to TRBJ2-3; 10 nucleotides agree with TRBD2. Germline V gene lookup returns CDR1 SGHRS and CDR2 YFSETQ. Losses at the gene ends were 0 bases for V and 3 bases for J; bases not matched to a gene: 10. The CDR3 contains 18 residues. The DNA for the CDR3 is TGCGCCAGCAGCTTGGATAGCGGGAGGCCGGGAGCGACAGATACGCAGTATTTT. This translates into CASSLDSGRPGATDTQYF. Using reference TRBV5-1 and TRBJ2-3 for the parts outside the CDR3, the full variable domain is KAGVTQTPRYLIKTRGQQVTLSCSPISGHRSVSWYQQTPGQGLQFLFEYFSETQRNKGNFPGRFSGRQFSNSRSEMNVSTLELGDSALYLCASSLDSGRPGATDTQYFGPGTRLTVL.

This sequence joins TRBV6-6 and TRBJ2-3; 7 positions agree with TRBD1. V shed 4 bases and J 4 bases; nucleotides not matched to a gene: 5. This CDR3 comprises 14 residues. Germline V gene data show CDR1 as MNHNY and CDR2 as SVGAGI (reference sequence). The CDR3: CASSFGQEADTQYF. The CDR3 DNA reads as TGTGCCAGCAGTTTTGGACAGGAGGCAGATACGCAGTATTTT.

This chain joins TRBV6-5 and TRBJ2-7, with TRBD1 matching 8 bases. The germline V gene has CDR1 MNHEY and CDR2 SVGAGI. After removal of 0 bases from V and 2 bases from J, the junction contained 3 bases not matched to a gene. The CDR3 sequence is 15 residues long. The CDR3: CASSYSGDRTYEQYF. The CDR3 DNA reads as TGTGCCAGCAGTTACTCTGGGGACAGGACCTACGAGCAGTACTTC.

V and J are TRBV5-1 and TRBJ2-5; D is uncertain. The CDR3 spans 13 residues. Germline-derived CDR1 and CDR2 are SGHRS and YFSETQ. Deletions cut 2 bases from V and 1 base from J, with 6 bases between. The DNA for the CDR3 is TGCGCCAGCAGCTTACAGACCCAAGAGACCCAGTACTTC. As protein: CASSLQTQETQYF.

The chain couples TRBV27 to TRBJ2-2; TRBD1 matches at 8 bases. The CDR3 spans 14 residues. Germline CDR1 MNHEY, CDR2 SMNVEV (reference sequence). V gave up 9 bases and J gave up 3 bases; unmatched junction bases: 6. CDR3 residues: CASRQGSYTGELFF. CDR3 sequence (DNA): TGTGCCAGTAGACAGGGGTCTTACACCGGGGAGCTGTTTTTT.

The chain couples TRBV19 to TRBJ2-4; 8 bases fit TRBD2. The junction had 3 bases not matched to a gene; V was cut back by 5 bases and J by 0 bases. The CDR3 runs to 15 residues. Germline V CDR1 and CDR2: LNHDA, SQIVND (reference sequence). CDR3 DNA sequence: TGTGCCAGTAGTCATACTAGCGGAGCCAAAAACATTCAGTACTTC. Its protein product is CASSHTSGAKNIQYF.

The J gene is TRBJ1-1, the V gene TRBV19, with TRBD1 as a possible D gene (5 bases). This CDR3 spans 13 amino acids. Between the trimmed V and J ends, which lost 11 bases and 4 bases, there was a span of 17 bases. CDR1 is LNHDA, CDR2 SQIVND, per germline (reference sequence). The CDR3 reads CASQIPGGTEAFF. DNA for the CDR3: TGTGCCTCACAAATCCCGGGGGGCACTGAAGCTTTCTTT. Looking up the rest from reference TRBV19 and TRBJ1-1 gives the full variable domain: DGGITQSPKYLFRKEGQNVTLSCEQNLNHDAMYWYRQDPGQGLRLIYYSQIVNDFQKGDIAEGYSVSREKKESFPLTVTSAQKNPTAFYLCASQIPGGTEAFFGQGTRLTVV.

This sequence joins TRBV18 and TRBJ2-6, with D maybe TRBD2 (5 bases). The V end lost 3 bases, the J end lost 1 base, and 7 bases lay between the germline ends. This CDR3 region has 15 residues. Germline V gene lookup returns CDR1 KGHSH and CDR2 LQKENI. The CDR3: CASSPGGSGANVLTF. In nucleotides, the CDR3 is TGTGCCAGCTCACCCGGAGGTTCTGGGGCCAACGTCCTGACTTTC.

The V and J genes are TRBV5-1 and TRBJ2-7, with TRBD2 identical over 7 bases. Germline V gene sequence: CDR1 SGHRS, CDR2 YFSETQ. Trimming cost V 7 bases and J 0 bases; bases outside gene matches: 7. This CDR3 has 14 amino acids. The CDR3 DNA is TGCGCCAGCGGACGGGAGGATAGCTCCTACGAGCAGTACTTC. Translating gives CASGREDSSYEQYF.

The chain uses TRBV2 and TRBJ2-7, with 11 bases matching TRBD2. Germline V gene data show CDR1 as SNHLY and CDR2 as FYNNEI. Trimming took 3 bases from V and 4 from J; bases not matched to a gene: 14. The CDR3 loop spans 18 amino acids. In DNA, the CDR3 is TGTGCCAGCAGTGATTCACTAGCGGGAGCGTTTCGTAGATACGAGCAGTACTTC. It codes for CASSDSLAGAFRRYEQYF.

This sequence joins TRBV27 and TRBJ2-2; 7 nucleotides match TRBD1. Germline V gene data show CDR1 as MNHEY and CDR2 as SMNVEV (reference sequence). The junction had 7 bases not matched to a gene; V was cut back by 5 bases and J by 7 bases. The CDR3 runs to 14 residues. The CDR3, as DNA: TGTGCCAGCAGTGTAGGGACAGCCCACGGGGAGCTGTTTTTT. Translating it yields CASSVGTAHGELFF.

This chain uses TRBV13 with TRBJ2-7; 7 bases align to TRBD2. The CDR3 spans 13 residues. CDR1 and CDR2 (germline): PRHDT, FYEKMQ (reference sequence). J gave up 5 bases and V 0 bases, and 1 base lay outside the gene matches. CDR3 coding DNA: TGTGCCAGCAGCTTAGGCCGGGGGGACGAGCAGTACTTC. It encodes CASSLGRGDEQYF.

The rearrangement uses TRBV11-2 and TRBJ2-5; 10 positions match TRBD1. CDR1 SGHAT and CDR2 FQNNGV come from the germline V gene. With V trimmed by 4 bases and J by 6 bases, 5 bases remained unmatched. The CDR3 has 14 amino acids. Here the CDR3 DNA reads TGTGCCAGCAGCTGGGGGGACAGGGGAAAGACCCAGTACTTC. It is translated as CASSWGDRGKTQYF.

The chain links TRBV27 to TRBJ1-6, with a weak D call TRBD1 (6 bases). This CDR3 has 17 amino acids. CDR1 and CDR2 (germline): MNHEY, SMNVEV (reference sequence). Trimming left V 3 bases short and J 2 bases short, with 14 bases between. CDR3 residues: CASSFRQVPAYNSPLHF. The CDR3 DNA reads TGTGCCAGCAGTTTCCGACAGGTCCCTGCCTATAATTCACCCCTCCACTTT.